This is a list of T cell receptor beta chains from one sample in a study of blood T cell repertoires in COVID-19. Method: immunoSEQ multiplex PCR; TCRdb's copy keeps in-frame clones and lacks some. This sample has about 220,000 clones, with roughly 88% found just once. The sample consisted of PBMCs or T cells enriched from blood (not recorded which). The origin of the receptors is a woman aged 50 to 60 with acute COVID-19. Each CDR3 is given with its conserved first and last residue. The D gene is left open where the match is weak. Some rows have no size entry. The others give once, few or many, or a class for an expanded clone.

>.|TRBV2|.|14|TRBJ1-2
CASSEAGRAGGYTF
TGTGCCAGCAGTGAAGCGGGAAGGGCAGGGGGCTACACCTTC
>TRBD2|TRBV11-2|.|14|TRBJ2-7
CASSSRDYAYEQYF
TGTGCCAGCAGCTCCCGGGACTACGCCTACGAGCAGTACTTC
>TRBD2|TRBV7-6|.|12|TRBJ2-7
CASGAGAYEQYF
TGTGCCAGCGGCGCGGGGGCCTACGAGCAGTACTTC
>.|TRBV6-2/TRBV6-3|.|13|TRBJ1-2
CASSYGLNYGYTF
TGTGCCAGCAGTTACGGACTGAACTATGGCTACACCTTC
>.|TRBV7-9|.|14|TRBJ2-1
CASSFASSYNEQFF
TGTGCCAGCAGCTTTGCTAGCTCCTACAATGAGCAGTTCTTC
>.|TRBV28|.|14|TRBJ1-5
CASTPFGAGQPQHF
TGTGCCAGCACCCCGTTTGGGGCCGGACAGCCCCAGCATTTT
>TRBD1|TRBV28|.|14|TRBJ1-3
CASSSGQFGNTIYF
TGTGCCAGCAGTTCGGGACAGTTTGGAAACACCATATATTTT
>.|TRBV18|.|16|TRBJ1-4
CASSPSTAGIFEKLFF
TGTGCCAGCTCACCCTCCACGGCGGGAATTTTTGAAAAACTGTTTTTT
>TRBD1|TRBV19|.|15|TRBJ2-7
CASSIRTGISYEQYF
TGTGCCAGTAGTATTAGGACAGGGATATCCTACGAGCAGTACTTC
>.|TRBV19|.|16|TRBJ2-2
CASSRGFERNTGELFF
TGTGCCAGTAGTAGGGGCTTCGAAAGGAACACCGGGGAGCTGTTTTTT
>TRBD2|TRBV6-2/TRBV6-3|.|16|TRBJ2-7
CASSSARLAEAYEQYF
TGTGCCAGCAGTTCCGCCAGACTAGCGGAGGCCTACGAGCAGTACTTC
>.|TRBV6-1|.|15|TRBJ1-1
CASSEYGNPNTEAFF
TGTGCCAGCAGTGAATACGGGAACCCGAACACTGAAGCTTTCTTT
>.|TRBV6-5|.|14|TRBJ1-2
CASSYRGKGYGYTF
TGTGCCAGCAGTTATAGGGGGAAGGGCTATGGCTACACCTTC
>.|TRBV7-3|.|15|TRBJ2-5
CASSLTGLAGETQYF
TGTGCCAGCAGCTTAACGGGGCTTGCGGGGGAGACCCAGTACTTC
>.|TRBV19|.|13|TRBJ2-1
CASKAHTYNEQFF
TGTGCCAGTAAAGCGCACACCTACAATGAGCAGTTCTTC
>TRBD1|TRBV5-1|.|15|TRBJ2-1
CASSLGTGVYNEQFF
TGCGCCAGCAGCTTGGGGACAGGGGTCTACAATGAGCAGTTCTTC
>.|TRBV30|.|13|TRBJ1-2
CAWSHLEGVGYTF
TGTGCCTGGAGCCATCTCGAAGGGGTCGGCTACACCTTC
>TRBD1|TRBV7-9|.|14|TRBJ1-1
CASSQGQGYTEAFF
TGTGCCAGCAGCCAGGGACAGGGGTACACTGAAGCTTTCTTT
>.|TRBV11-2|.|13|TRBJ2-2
CASREGNTGELFF
TGTGCCAGCAGAGAGGGGAACACCGGGGAGCTGTTTTTT
>TRBD2|TRBV7-8|.|20|TRBJ2-5
CASSFIPPGVAGDSGGTQYF
TGTGCCAGCAGCTTTATTCCCCCGGGGGTAGCGGGAGATTCGGGGGGGACCCAGTACTTC
>.|TRBV7-3|once|11|TRBJ2-2
CASTRAGELFF
TGTGCCAGCACCCGGGCCGGGGAGCTGTTTTTT
>TRBD1|TRBV19|.|16|TRBJ1-5
CASSIEGGTGNQPQHF
TGTGCCAGTAGTATCGAGGGCGGGACAGGTAATCAGCCCCAGCATTTT
>TRBD1|TRBV5-1|.|14|TRBJ2-7
CASSPDRGGYEQYF
TGCGCCAGCAGCCCGGACAGGGGAGGGTACGAGCAGTACTTC
>.|TRBV6-1|.|15|TRBJ2-1
CASSEAPGSVDEQFF
TGTGCCAGCAGTGAAGCGCCAGGGTCTGTGGATGAGCAGTTCTTC
>TRBD1|TRBV6-2/TRBV6-3|.|13|TRBJ2-7
CASSYTGVYEQYF
TGTGCCAGCAGTTATACAGGGGTCTACGAGCAGTACTTC
>.|TRBV19|.|15|TRBJ2-1
CASSIEGEAYNEQFF
TGTGCCAGTAGTATAGAGGGAGAGGCCTACAATGAGCAGTTCTTC
>.|TRBV4-1|.|13|TRBJ1-1
CASSQEYTPRAFF
TGCGCCAGCAGCCAAGAATACACCCCACGTGCTTTCTTT
>.|TRBV7-9|.|14|TRBJ1-1
CASSPGVWNTEAFF
TGTGCCAGCAGCCCAGGGGTTTGGAACACTGAAGCTTTCTTT
>.|TRBV25-1|.|12|TRBJ1-5
CAFVGYNQPQHF
TGTGCCTTCGTCGGGTACAATCAGCCCCAGCATTTT
>.|TRBV7-2|.|11|TRBJ2-7
CASSVTYEQYF
TGTGCCAGCAGCGTTACCTACGAGCAGTACTTC
>.|TRBV7-2|.|13|TRBJ1-5
CASSVDNNQPQHF
TGTGCCAGCAGCGTCGACAATAATCAGCCCCAGCATTTT
>TRBD2|TRBV7-3|.|15|TRBJ2-7
CASSRSGGSSYEQYF
TGTGCCAGCAGCCGATCAGGCGGGAGCTCCTACGAGCAGTACTTC
>.|TRBV7-8|.|16|TRBJ2-5
CASSLKGGLAQETQYF
TGTGCCAGCAGCTTAAAGGGGGGGTTAGCCCAAGAGACCCAGTACTTC
>.|TRBV24-1|few|13|TRBJ2-5
CATSVPGKETQYF
TGTGCCACCAGTGTCCCAGGGAAAGAGACCCAGTACTTC
>TRBD2|TRBV4-1|.|16|TRBJ2-7
CASSHQGLAAAYEQYF
TGCGCCAGCAGCCATCAGGGACTAGCTGCGGCCTACGAGCAGTACTTC
>TRBD1|TRBV19|few|15|TRBJ2-2
CASSKGDSYTGELFF
TGTGCCAGTAGTAAAGGGGACAGCTACACCGGGGAGCTGTTTTTT
>TRBD1|TRBV19|once|14|TRBJ1-4
CASSSGTGNEKLFF
TGTGCCAGTAGTTCCGGGACAGGGAATGAAAAACTGTTTTTT
>.|TRBV4-1|.|16|TRBJ2-2
CASSQGRQGVTGELFF
TGCGCCAGCAGCCAAGGTCGGCAGGGTGTAACCGGGGAGCTGTTTTTT
>.|TRBV5-5|.|12|TRBJ2-3
CASSLDGDTQYF
TGTGCCAGCAGCTTGGACGGGGATACGCAGTATTTT
>.|TRBV28|few|15|TRBJ2-1
CACRRAGDQFNEQFF
TGTGCCTGTAGGCGGGCAGGGGATCAATTCAATGAGCAGTTCTTC
>TRBD1|TRBV29-1|.|12|TRBJ1-1
CSADHRGGKTFF
TGCAGCGCTGATCACAGGGGCGGGAAGACTTTCTTT
>TRBD1|TRBV28|.|14|TRBJ1-1
CASRFWTGFGEAFF
TGTGCCAGCAGATTCTGGACAGGGTTCGGTGAAGCTTTCTTT
>TRBD1|TRBV5-6|.|16|TRBJ1-1
CASSLARGRMNTEAFF
TGTGCCAGCAGCTTGGCCAGGGGGCGGATGAACACTGAAGCTTTCTTT
>.|TRBV27|.|15|TRBJ1-2
CASSLVGGLNYGYTF
TGTGCCAGCAGTTTAGTAGGCGGACTGAACTATGGCTACACCTTC
>.|TRBV6-5|once|13|TRBJ1-1
CASTTAGSTEAFF
TGTGCCAGCACCACAGCAGGGTCCACTGAAGCTTTCTTT
>TRBD2|TRBV5-1|few|16|TRBJ2-2
CASSSPGREDTGELFF
TGCGCCAGCAGCTCCCCAGGGCGGGAGGACACCGGGGAGCTGTTTTTT
>.|TRBV19|once|16|TRBJ2-3
CASSIEARGFTDTQYF
TGTGCCAGTAGTATAGAGGCCAGGGGCTTCACAGATACGCAGTATTTT
>TRBD1|TRBV27|.|15|TRBJ2-1
CASSRRQGSYNEQFF
TGTGCCAGCAGTAGGAGACAGGGGTCCTACAATGAGCAGTTCTTC